The 5 T cell receptor beta chains in this list originate from one sample, sequenced in a study of brain metastases from non-small cell lung cancer. The method was immunoSEQ multiplex PCR; TCRdb's version includes in-frame clones alone and lacks a portion of them. The repertoire has 4,500 to 6,000 clones, about 80% of them found once; the top ten carry about 6%. Sequenced sample: primary lung tumor tissue. These receptors were obtained from a donor aged 40 or over with non-small cell lung cancer.

This chain links TRBV9 with TRBJ1-2; 8 bases match TRBD1. Germline V CDR1 and CDR2: SGDLS, YYNGEE. The V and J ends lost 3 bases and 0 bases, in that order; junction bases with no gene match: 13. This CDR3 has 18 amino acids. The CDR3 DNA reads TGTGCCAGCAGCGCTGGGGGTCCGACAGGGGACCCTAACTATGGCTACACCTTC. This encodes CASSAGGPTGDPNYGYTF.

CDR3 amino acids: CASDLRGGNTGELFF. Written as DNA, the CDR3 is TGTGCCAGCGACTTGAGAGGAGGGAACACCGGGGAGCTGTTTTTT. This rearrangement joins TRBV6-5 to TRBJ2-2; tentative D call: TRBD2 (5 bases). Germline-derived CDR1 and CDR2 are MNHEY and SVGAGI. Trimming shortened V by 8 bases and J by 1 base, and 14 bases separated the two germline ends. This CDR3 spans 15 amino acids.

The genes are TRBV18 and TRBJ1-5; D ambiguous. Germline V gene data show CDR1 as KGHSH and CDR2 as LQKENI. V was cut by 4 bases and J by 2 bases, with 15 bases left in between. This CDR3 spans 16 amino acids. For the CDR3, the DNA is TGTGCCAGCTCACTTTTGCAGTCTAAGGGCAATCAGCCCCAGCATTTT. Translation gives CASSLLQSKGNQPQHF. The full variable domain, in which reference TRBV18 and TRBJ1-5 provide the parts outside the CDR3, is NAGVMQNPRHLVRRRGQEARLRCSPMKGHSHVYWYRQLPEEGLKFMVYLQKENIIDESGMPKERFSAEFPKEGPSILRIQQVVRGDSAAYFCASSLLQSKGNQPQHFGDGTRLSIL.

V usage is TRBV6-1 and J usage is TRBJ1-1; D might be TRBD1 (5 bases). Germline loops: CDR1 MNHNS, CDR2 SASEGT. Trimming stripped 3 bases from V and 5 bases from J, with 10 bases between. This CDR3 spans 13 amino acids. The CDR3 here is CASSDPRTTEAFF. The CDR3 nucleotides read TGTGCCAGCAGTGACCCACGGACAACTGAAGCTTTCTTT.

This clone has only a few counts. V is TRBV5-5 and J is TRBJ2-4; TRBD1 is a possible D gene (6 bases). V was cut by 7 bases and J by 6 bases, with 17 bases left in between. The CDR3 has 14 amino acids. The V gene's germline CDR1 is SGHKS and CDR2 YYEKEE (reference sequence). CDR3 protein: CASSLRGNRNIQYF. The CDR3 nucleotides are TGTGCCAGCTCCTTAAGGGGGAATCGAAACATTCAGTACTTC.